The 21 T cell receptor beta chains reported below all come from one sample, sequenced in a study of OX40 agonist ivuxolimab in advanced cancers. Here immunoSEQ multiplex PCR was the method, and the copy in TCRdb shows in-frame clones only, minus some. The profile shows about 70,000 clones, roughly 80% of them singletons. Sequences were derived from CD4+ or CD8+ T cells sorted from blood, sampled in a trial of the OX40 agonist ivuxolimab. Receptors were obtained from an adult with an advanced solid tumor such as melanoma, head and neck, liver or kidney cancer.

This clone was seen just once. The chain recombines TRBV7-9 with TRBJ2-7; 8 positions match TRBD1. The V and J ends lost 5 bases and 1 base, in that order; junction bases with no gene match: 13. CDR3 size: 17 residues. Germline CDR1 reads SEHNR; CDR2 reads FQNEAQ (reference sequence). CDR3 nucleotides: TGTGCCAGCAGCGTAGGACAGGGATTCTCTTTTTCCTACGAGCAGTACTTC. It yields the protein CASSVGQGFSFSYEQYF.

The rearrangement joins TRBV10-2 to TRBJ2-7; 9 positions agree with TRBD1. The V segment lost 6 bases and the J segment 3 bases; nucleotides outside the gene matches: 3. Germline lookup yields CDR1 WSHSY and CDR2 SAAADI. The CDR3 totals 13 residues. The CDR3 region has the DNA TGCGCCAGCAGGGGGACAGGGAGCTACGAGCAGTACGTC. This translates into CASRGTGSYEQYV.

The chain joins TRBV5-6 to TRBJ2-2, with 7 bases identical to TRBD1. From germline, CDR1 is SGHDT and CDR2 YYEEEE. This CDR3 region has 18 residues. J was trimmed by 3 bases and V by 1 base; bases with no gene match: 12. This CDR3 is CASSLNPQGRWDTGELFF. CDR3 nucleotides: TGTGCCAGCAGCTTGAACCCACAGGGGCGCTGGGACACCGGGGAGCTGTTTTTT.

The J gene is TRBJ1-2, the V gene TRBV19; 7 bases fit TRBD1. CDR1 is LNHDA, CDR2 SQIVND, per germline (reference sequence). The junction had 13 bases not matched to a gene; V was cut back by 9 bases and J by 6 bases. This CDR3 has 14 amino acids. CDR3 DNA sequence: TGTGCCAGCTGGGACAGTTTTTCCCCCGATGGCTACACCTTC. Its protein is CASWDSFSPDGYTF. The full variable domain, rest sourced from reference TRBV19 and TRBJ1-2, is DGGITQSPKYLFRKEGQNVTLSCEQNLNHDAMYWYRQDPGQGLRLIYYSQIVNDFQKGDIAEGYSVSREKKESFPLTVTSAQKNPTAFYLCASWDSFSPDGYTFGSGTRLTVV.

This chain joins TRBV2 and TRBJ1-3; unclear D gene. Trimming pared 0 bases from V and 0 bases from J, leaving 9 bases between. The length of the CDR3 is 16 residues. CDR1 is SNHLY and CDR2 is FYNNEI in the germline V gene. This CDR3 reads CASSEAQVASGNTIYF. As DNA, the CDR3 is TGTGCCAGCAGTGAAGCCCAAGTCGCCTCTGGAAACACCATATATTTT.

The rearrangement links TRBV19 to TRBJ2-7; 7 bases are a match to TRBD1. The CDR3 runs to 14 residues. CDR1 LNHDA and CDR2 SQIVND come from the germline V gene (reference sequence). V was pared by 3 bases and J by 2 bases, with 4 bases of the junction left unmatched. CDR3 protein: CASSIVGTAYEQYF. CDR3 nucleotide sequence: TGTGCCAGTAGTATCGTCGGGACAGCCTACGAGCAGTACTTC.

This clone was observed a single time. The J gene is TRBJ1-1, the V gene TRBV5-1; tentative D call: TRBD1 (6 bases). Germline V gives CDR1 SGHRS, CDR2 YFSETQ. Between the trimmed V and J ends, which lost 6 bases and 4 bases, there was a span of 16 bases. The CDR3 extends over 14 amino acids. CDR3 loop: CASTTGHRGTEAFF. CDR3 sequence (DNA): TGCGCCAGCACAACGGGACACCGGGGCACTGAAGCTTTCTTT. Drawing the rest from reference TRBV5-1 and TRBJ1-1, the complete variable domain is KAGVTQTPRYLIKTRGQQVTLSCSPISGHRSVSWYQQTPGQGLQFLFEYFSETQRNKGNFPGRFSGRQFSNSRSEMNVSTLELGDSALYLCASTTGHRGTEAFFGQGTRLTVV.

The gene calls are TRBV7-2 and TRBJ2-1; 7 nucleotides line up with TRBD1. J was trimmed by 1 base and V by 2 bases; bases with no gene match: 5. Per the germline V gene, CDR1 is SGHTA and CDR2 is FQGNSA. The CDR3 spans 16 residues. The CDR3 protein is CASSLKGAVSYNEQFF. The DNA for the CDR3 is TGTGCCAGCAGCTTAAAGGGGGCAGTTTCCTACAATGAGCAGTTCTTC.

The chain links TRBV19 to TRBJ2-2; D is uncertain. CDR1 is LNHDA and CDR2 is SQIVND in the germline V gene (reference sequence). V lost 6 bases, J lost 5 bases, and 7 bases lay in between. This CDR3 contains 12 residues. The CDR3 DNA follows: TGTGCCAGTAGCCCCCAGACCGGGGAGCTGTTTTTT. Its translation is CASSPQTGELFF.

The rearrangement uses TRBV6-4 and TRBJ2-5; D may match TRBD1 or TRBD2 (5 bases each). The DNA end lines up better with TRBJ2-7; the J call may be wrong. The CDR3 runs 14 residues. Per the germline V gene, CDR1 is MRHNA and CDR2 is SNTAGT. The CDR3 sequence is CASSTQDSIYEQYF. The CDR3 DNA is TGTGCCAGCAGTACACAGGACTCAATCTACGAGCAGTACTTC.

This clone was recorded a few times. The chain has TRBV5-4 and TRBJ1-1; 9 nucleotides align to TRBD1. V shed 4 bases, J shed 5 bases, and the junction held 9 bases outside the gene matches. CDR1 is SGHNT, CDR2 YYREEE, per germline (reference sequence). The CDR3 consists of 15 residues. CDR3 region: CASSTGQGGETEAFF. CDR3 DNA: TGTGCCAGCAGCACGGGACAGGGAGGGGAAACTGAAGCTTTCTTT. The complete variable domain, with remaining parts taken from reference TRBV5-4 and TRBJ1-1, reads ETGVTQSPTHLIKTRGQQVTLRCSSQSGHNTVSWYQQALGQGPQFIFQYYREEENGRGNFPPRFSGLQFPNYSSELNVNALELDDSALYLCASSTGQGGETEAFFGQGTRLTVV.

The chain joins TRBV5-1 to TRBJ1-1, with D possibly TRBD1 on 6 matching bases. The CDR3 covers 15 residues. Trimming removed 1 base at V and 1 base at J, with 11 bases between. CDR1 is SGHRS and CDR2 is YFSETQ in the germline V gene. The CDR3 reads CASSLQGRTNTEAFF. CDR3 bases: TGCGCCAGCAGCTTGCAGGGGCGGACGAACACTGAAGCTTTCTTT.

The rearrangement uses TRBV28 and TRBJ2-7, with unresolved D. The CDR3 runs to 13 residues. Germline V gives CDR1 MDHEN, CDR2 SYDVKM. Trimming stripped 7 bases from V and 0 bases from J, with 10 bases between. The CDR3 bases are TGTGCCAGCACCTACCCCAGCTCCTACGAGCAGTACTTC. It encodes CASTYPSSYEQYF.

The sample holds one count of this clone. This rearrangement joins TRBV21-1 to TRBJ2-7; the D segment call TRBD1 is taken from the table without a DNA check. TRBV21-1 corresponds to a pseudogene. CDR3 length: 16 amino acids. The DNA of the CDR3 is TGTGCCAGCAGCAACTACAGGGGGGGATCCTTTTACGAGCAGTACGTC. Translation gives CASSNYRGGSFYEQYV.

The CDR3 nucleotides read TGTGCCAGCAGCGCTCAGAGAGCCAAAAACATTCAGTACTTC. Translating gives CASSAQRAKNIQYF. The genes are TRBV6-5 and TRBJ2-4; D call uncertain. The V end was cut by 6 bases, the J end by 0 bases, with 9 bases between. The CDR3 totals 14 residues. Germline V CDR1 and CDR2: MNHEY, SVGAGI.

The chain employs TRBV6-1 and TRBJ2-1; 9 positions match TRBD1. The length of the CDR3 is 15 residues. CDR1 and CDR2 (germline): MNHNS, SASEGT. Trimming took 7 bases from V and 4 from J; bases not matched to a gene: 8. The CDR3 protein is CASKNRDRVYNEQFF. Here the CDR3 DNA reads TGTGCCAGCAAAAACCGGGACAGGGTATACAATGAGCAGTTCTTC.

A few counts support this clone. This chain joins TRBV29-1 and TRBJ2-7, with D perhaps matching TRBD2 (6 bases). The germline V gene encodes CDR1 SQVTM and CDR2 ANQGSEA. There are 15 residues in the CDR3. Trimming shortened V by 3 bases and J by 1 base, and 16 bases separated the two germline ends. CDR3 amino acids: CSVDNKGAGSYEQYF. As DNA, the CDR3 is TGCAGCGTTGATAACAAAGGGGCGGGATCCTACGAGCAGTACTTC.

The chain combines TRBV5-1 with TRBJ2-1; possible D gene TRBD1, 6 bases. Germline CDR1 and CDR2: SGHRS and YFSETQ. The CDR3 runs to 14 residues. Trimming left V 4 bases short and J 5 bases short, with 13 bases between. The DNA for the CDR3 is TGCGCCAGCAGCCGGACAGTGGGAAACAATGAGCAGTTCTTC. Its protein product is CASSRTVGNNEQFF.

This clone was seen only once. The rearrangement links TRBV11-3 to TRBJ2-1, with 8 bases lining up with TRBD1. The germline gives CDR1 SGHNT, CDR2 YENEEA. The length of the CDR3 is 15 residues. V gave up 5 bases and J gave up 2 bases; unmatched junction bases: 5. The CDR3 DNA reads as TGTGCCAGCAGCGTCGACAGGGGTCCCTACAATGAGCAGTTCTTC. Amino acids: CASSVDRGPYNEQFF.

This clone appeared a few times. This sequence joins TRBV25-1 and TRBJ1-6; D perhaps matches TRBD1 (5 bases). The V end lost 2 bases, the J end lost 8 bases, and 10 bases lay between the germline ends. Germline loops: CDR1 MGHDK, CDR2 SYGVNS. This CDR3 is built from 14 residues. CDR3 in amino acids: CASSEPGGDSPLHF. CDR3 nucleotide sequence: TGTGCCAGCAGTGAACCCGGAGGGGATTCACCCCTCCACTTT.

The gene calls are TRBV7-9 and TRBJ1-1; 8 bases are a match to TRBD1. This CDR3 spans 16 amino acids. From germline, CDR1 is SEHNR and CDR2 FQNEAQ (reference sequence). Trimming removed 5 bases from V and 1 base from J; junction bases left unmatched: 9. CDR3 in DNA: TGTGCCAGCAGCCCGAACCCCGGGACAGGGAACACTGAAGCTTTCTTT. It yields the protein CASSPNPGTGNTEAFF.